This TCR beta chain stems from a study of identical twins. Findings of the study overall: Beta clonotypes that were abundant in cord blood contained fewer insertions, a pattern absent from memory repertoires. Out-of-frame alpha sequences shared between twins exhibited an excess of low generation probability.

The germline V and J ends were trimmed by 1 base and 0 bases, with 19 bases remaining between them. Per the germline V gene, CDR1 is SGHAT and CDR2 is FQNNGV. The CDR3 runs 19 residues. In its sample, this clonotype was seen a few times. Its cognate antigen is unknown. A universal primer site was incorporated via template switching, and the cDNA contained unique molecular identifiers. One entry per CDR3 protein, called by TCRdb with MiXCR from the 5' RACE reads. The sample lists 1.5 million to 2 million distinct CDR3 sequences; roughly 35% were seen once. V is TRBV11-2 and J is TRBJ2-4; D is ambiguous. The sample comprised cord blood. This sequence originates from a newborn girl in good health. This CDR3 is CASSLGALLVPRAKNIQYF. In DNA form, the CDR3 reads TGTGCCAGCAGCTTAGGTGCCCTCCTAGTACCAAGAGCCAAAAACATTCAGTACTTC. Full variable domain (remainder filled in from reference TRBV11-2 and TRBJ2-4): EAGVAQSPRYKIIEKRQSVAFWCNPISGHATLYWYQQILGQGPKLLIQFQNNGVVDDSQLPKDRFSAERLKGVDSTLKIQPAKLEDSAVYLCASSLGALLVPRAKNIQYFGAGTRLSVL.